The clone carrying this TCR beta chain was seen more than once but under ten times. The CD8+ and CD4+ T cells were isolated magnetically using a negative isolation approach, whereas the TEMRA cells were enriched by FACS. This sample is drawn from a study of CD8 T cells in Susac syndrome. RNA, at about 0.45 to 1 ug, was reverse transcribed with random hexamers. Coverage of TCR beta CDR3 amplification by immunoSEQ multiplex PCR extended to 54 Vbeta and 13 Jbeta. Using its own MiXCR run on the immunoSEQ multiplex PCR reads, TCRdb lists one record per CDR3 protein. This table holds 300,000 or so distinct CDR3 sequences, 90% to 95% found once. The germline V gene encodes CDR1 SGHDT and CDR2 YYEEEE. Trimming took 5 bases from V and 5 from J; bases not matched to a gene: 12. There are 16 residues in the CDR3.

This rearrangement joins TRBV5-6 to TRBJ2-5; 10 nucleotides agree with TRBD1. The material sequenced was CD4+ T cells from PBMCs. This TCR was recovered from a human donor with multiple sclerosis. The CDR3 DNA sequence: TGTGCCAGCAGTCCCGGGACAGGGGCGCGGCAGGAGACCCAGTACTTC. Its translation is CASSPGTGARQETQYF.